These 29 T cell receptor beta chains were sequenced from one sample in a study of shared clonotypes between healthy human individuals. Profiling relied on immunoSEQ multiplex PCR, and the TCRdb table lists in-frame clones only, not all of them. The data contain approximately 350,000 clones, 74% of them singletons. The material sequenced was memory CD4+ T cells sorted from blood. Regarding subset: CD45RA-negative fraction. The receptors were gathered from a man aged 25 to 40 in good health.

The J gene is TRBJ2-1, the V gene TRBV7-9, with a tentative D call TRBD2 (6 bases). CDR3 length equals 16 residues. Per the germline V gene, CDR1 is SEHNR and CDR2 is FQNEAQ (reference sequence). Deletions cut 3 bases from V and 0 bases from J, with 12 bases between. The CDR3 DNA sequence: TGTGCCAGCAGCTTGAACGCGGGAAGCTCCTACAATGAGCAGTTCTTC. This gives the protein CASSLNAGSSYNEQFF.

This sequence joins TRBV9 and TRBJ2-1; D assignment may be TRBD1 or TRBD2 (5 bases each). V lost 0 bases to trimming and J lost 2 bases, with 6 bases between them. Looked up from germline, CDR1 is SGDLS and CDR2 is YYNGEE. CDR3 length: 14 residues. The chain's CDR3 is CASSVVGAYNEQFF. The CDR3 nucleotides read TGTGCCAGCAGCGTAGTGGGGGCCTACAATGAGCAGTTCTTC.

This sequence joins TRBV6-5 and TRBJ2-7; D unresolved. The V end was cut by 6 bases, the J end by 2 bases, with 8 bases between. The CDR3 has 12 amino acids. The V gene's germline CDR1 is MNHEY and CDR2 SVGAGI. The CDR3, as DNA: TGTGCCAGCAGAGGTAATACCTACGAGCAGTACTTC. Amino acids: CASRGNTYEQYF.

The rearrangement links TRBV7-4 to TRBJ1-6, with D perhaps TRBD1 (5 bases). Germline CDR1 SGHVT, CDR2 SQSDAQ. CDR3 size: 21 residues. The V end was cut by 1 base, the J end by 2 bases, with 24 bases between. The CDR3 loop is CASSLGSGVRVRRTYNSPLHF. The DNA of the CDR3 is TGTGCCAGCAGCTTAGGATCAGGTGTCAGGGTACGAAGGACCTATAATTCACCCCTCCACTTT.

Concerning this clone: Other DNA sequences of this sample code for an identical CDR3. CDR3 coding DNA: TGTGCCAGCAGCTTGGACAGGAGCTCCTACGAGCAGTACTTC. Its translation is CASSLDRSSYEQYF. This chain joins TRBV5-4 and TRBJ2-7, with D maybe TRBD1 (5 bases). V was trimmed by 0 bases and J by 0 bases, leaving 7 bases between them. The length of the CDR3 is 14 residues. Germline CDR1 SGHNT, CDR2 YYREEE (reference sequence).

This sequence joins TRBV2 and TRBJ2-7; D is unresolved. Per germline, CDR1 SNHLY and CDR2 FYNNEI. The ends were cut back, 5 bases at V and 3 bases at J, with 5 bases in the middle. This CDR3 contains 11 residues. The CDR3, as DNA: TGTGCCAGCAGTAGCGTCTACGAGCAGTACTTC. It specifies CASSSVYEQYF. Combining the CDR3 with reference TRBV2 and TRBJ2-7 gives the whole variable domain EPEVTQTPSHQVTQMGQEVILRCVPISNHLYFYWYRQILGQKVEFLVSFYNNEISEKSEIFDDQFSVERPDGSNFTLKIRSTKLEDSAMYFCASSSVYEQYFGPGTRLTVT.

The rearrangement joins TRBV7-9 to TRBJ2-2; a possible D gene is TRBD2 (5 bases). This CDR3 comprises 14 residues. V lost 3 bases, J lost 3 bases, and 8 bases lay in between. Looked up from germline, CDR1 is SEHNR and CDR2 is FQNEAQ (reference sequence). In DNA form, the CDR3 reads TGTGCCAGCAGCTTCGAGGGCCACACCGGGGAGCTGTTTTTT. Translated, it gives CASSFEGHTGELFF.

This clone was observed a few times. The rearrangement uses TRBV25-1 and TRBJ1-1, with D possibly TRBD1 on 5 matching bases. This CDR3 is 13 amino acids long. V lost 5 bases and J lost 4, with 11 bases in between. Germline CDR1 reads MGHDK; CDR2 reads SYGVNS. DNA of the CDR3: TGTGCCAGCAGTTTTAGTGGGACCACTGAAGCTTTCTTT. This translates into CASSFSGTTEAFF.

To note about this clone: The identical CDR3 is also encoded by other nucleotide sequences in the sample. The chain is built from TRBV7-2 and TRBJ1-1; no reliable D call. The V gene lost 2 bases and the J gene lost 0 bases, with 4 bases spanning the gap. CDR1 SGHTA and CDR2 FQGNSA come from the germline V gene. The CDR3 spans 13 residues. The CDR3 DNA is TGTGCCAGCAGCTTAAGAATGAACACTGAAGCTTTCTTT. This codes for CASSLRMNTEAFF.

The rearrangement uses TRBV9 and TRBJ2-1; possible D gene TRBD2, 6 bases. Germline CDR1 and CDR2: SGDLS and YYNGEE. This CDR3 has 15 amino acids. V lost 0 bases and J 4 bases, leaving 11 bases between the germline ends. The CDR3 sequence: CASSVGSGAYNEQFF. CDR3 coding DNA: TGTGCCAGCAGCGTAGGGTCGGGAGCATACAATGAGCAGTTCTTC.

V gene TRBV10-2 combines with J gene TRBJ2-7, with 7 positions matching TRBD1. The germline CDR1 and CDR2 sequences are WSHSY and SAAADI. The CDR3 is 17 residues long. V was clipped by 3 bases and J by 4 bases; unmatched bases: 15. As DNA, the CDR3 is TGCGCCAGCAGTGAATACAGGGGTCTTGTTTTGAGGTACGAGCAGTACTTC. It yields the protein CASSEYRGLVLRYEQYF.

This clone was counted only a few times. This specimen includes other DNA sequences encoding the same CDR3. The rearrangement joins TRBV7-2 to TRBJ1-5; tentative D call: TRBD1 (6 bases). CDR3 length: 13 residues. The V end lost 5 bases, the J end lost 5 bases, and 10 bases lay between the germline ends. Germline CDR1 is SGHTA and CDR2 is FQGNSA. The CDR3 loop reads CASSIRGDQPQHF. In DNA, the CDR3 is TGTGCCAGCAGCATCAGGGGAGATCAGCCCCAGCATTTT.

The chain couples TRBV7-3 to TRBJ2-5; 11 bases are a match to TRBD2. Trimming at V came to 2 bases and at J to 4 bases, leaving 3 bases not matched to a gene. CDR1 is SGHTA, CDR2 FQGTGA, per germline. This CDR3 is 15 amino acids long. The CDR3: CASSLDGTSGETQYF. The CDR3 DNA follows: TGTGCCAGCAGCTTAGATGGGACTAGCGGAGAGACCCAGTACTTC.

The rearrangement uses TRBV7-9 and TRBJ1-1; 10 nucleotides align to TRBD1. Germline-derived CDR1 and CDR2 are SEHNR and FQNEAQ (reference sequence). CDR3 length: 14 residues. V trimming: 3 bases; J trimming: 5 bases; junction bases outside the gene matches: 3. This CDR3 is CASSLGQGYTEAFF. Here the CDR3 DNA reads TGTGCCAGCAGCTTGGGACAGGGGTATACTGAAGCTTTCTTT.

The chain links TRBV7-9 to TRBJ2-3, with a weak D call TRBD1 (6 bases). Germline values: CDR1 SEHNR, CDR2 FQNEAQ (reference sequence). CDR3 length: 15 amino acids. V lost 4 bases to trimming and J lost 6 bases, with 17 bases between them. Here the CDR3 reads CASSSLPTGYDTQYF. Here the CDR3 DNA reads TGTGCCAGCAGCTCCTTGCCTACAGGGTATGATACGCAGTATTTT.

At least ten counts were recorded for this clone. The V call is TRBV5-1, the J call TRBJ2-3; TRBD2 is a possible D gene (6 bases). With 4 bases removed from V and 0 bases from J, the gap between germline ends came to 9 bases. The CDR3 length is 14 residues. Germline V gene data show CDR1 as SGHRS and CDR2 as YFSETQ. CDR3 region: CASSIGTSTDTQYF. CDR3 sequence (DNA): TGCGCCAGCAGCATCGGGACTAGCACAGATACGCAGTATTTT. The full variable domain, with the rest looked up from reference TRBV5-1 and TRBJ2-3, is KAGVTQTPRYLIKTRGQQVTLSCSPISGHRSVSWYQQTPGQGLQFLFEYFSETQRNKGNFPGRFSGRQFSNSRSEMNVSTLELGDSALYLCASSIGTSTDTQYFGPGTRLTVL.

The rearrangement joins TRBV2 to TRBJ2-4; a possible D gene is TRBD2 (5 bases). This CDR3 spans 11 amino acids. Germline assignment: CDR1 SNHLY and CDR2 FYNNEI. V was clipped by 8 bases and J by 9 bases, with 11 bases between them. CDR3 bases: TGTGCCAGCGCACGGGGTAGCATTCAGTACTTC. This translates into CASARGSIQYF.

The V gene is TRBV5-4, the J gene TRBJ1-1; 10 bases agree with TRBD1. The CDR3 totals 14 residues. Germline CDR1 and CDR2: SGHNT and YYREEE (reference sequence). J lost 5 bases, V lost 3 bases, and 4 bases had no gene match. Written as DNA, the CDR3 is TGTGCCAGCAGCTCCCGGACAGGGGGTACTGAAGCTTTCTTT. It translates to CASSSRTGGTEAFF.

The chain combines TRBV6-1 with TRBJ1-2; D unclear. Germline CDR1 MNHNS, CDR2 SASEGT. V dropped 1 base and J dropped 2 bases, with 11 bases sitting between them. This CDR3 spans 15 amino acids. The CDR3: CASSEGAGFNYGYTF. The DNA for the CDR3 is TGTGCCAGCAGTGAAGGGGCGGGGTTCAACTATGGCTACACCTTC.

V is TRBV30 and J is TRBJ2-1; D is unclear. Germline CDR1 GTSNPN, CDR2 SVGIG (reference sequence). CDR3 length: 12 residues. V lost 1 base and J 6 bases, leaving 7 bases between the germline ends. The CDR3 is CAWSDLGNEQFF. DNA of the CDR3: TGTGCCTGGAGTGACCTCGGCAATGAGCAGTTCTTC.

CDR3 sequence (DNA): TGTGCCAGCAGCTTAGACAGGGGGAGAATCCAAGAGACCCAGTACTTC. It is translated as CASSLDRGRIQETQYF. The genes are TRBV7-1 and TRBJ2-5, with 9 bases identical to TRBD1. TRBV7-1 is sorted into the ORF group, with uncertain function. The CDR3 length is 16 residues. The junction had 7 bases not matched to a gene; V was cut back by 4 bases and J by 1 base.

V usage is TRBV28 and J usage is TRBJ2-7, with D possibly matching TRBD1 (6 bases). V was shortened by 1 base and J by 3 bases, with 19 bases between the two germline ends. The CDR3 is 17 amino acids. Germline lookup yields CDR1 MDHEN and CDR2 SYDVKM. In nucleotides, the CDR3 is TGTGCCAGCAGTTTATTTCAGTCGTGGGACACCATCTACGAGCAGTACTTC. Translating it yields CASSLFQSWDTIYEQYF.

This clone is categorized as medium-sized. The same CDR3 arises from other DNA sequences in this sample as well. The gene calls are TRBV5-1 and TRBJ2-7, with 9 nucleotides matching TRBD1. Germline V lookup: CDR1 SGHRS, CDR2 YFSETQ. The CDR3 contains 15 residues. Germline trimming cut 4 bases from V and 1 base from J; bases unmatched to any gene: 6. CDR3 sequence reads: CASSDTGGLSYEQYF. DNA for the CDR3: TGCGCCAGCAGCGATACAGGGGGCCTGTCCTACGAGCAGTACTTC. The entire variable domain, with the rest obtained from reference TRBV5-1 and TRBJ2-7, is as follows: KAGVTQTPRYLIKTRGQQVTLSCSPISGHRSVSWYQQTPGQGLQFLFEYFSETQRNKGNFPGRFSGRQFSNSRSEMNVSTLELGDSALYLCASSDTGGLSYEQYFGPGTRLTVT.

The CDR3 loop is CASSYGPNSEQYF. CDR3 coding DNA: TGTGCCAGCAGTTACGGGCCCAACTCCGAGCAGTACTTC. The genes are TRBV6-5 and TRBJ2-7, with D uncertain. Between the trimmed V and J ends, which lost 2 bases and 6 bases, there was a span of 11 bases. Germline V gene sequence: CDR1 MNHEY, CDR2 SVGAGI. CDR3 length: 13 residues.

The CDR3 DNA is TGTGCCAGCAGCTGGACTGAACCACACTATGGCTACACCTTC. This codes for CASSWTEPHYGYTF. The gene calls are TRBV7-9 and TRBJ1-2; D is unresolved. The V end was cut by 4 bases, the J end by 3 bases, with 12 bases between. Germline assignment: CDR1 SEHNR and CDR2 FQNEAQ (reference sequence). This CDR3 spans 14 amino acids.

CDR3 nucleotide sequence: TGCGCCAGCGGTCTGACGGGCAACGTTGAGCAGTTCTTC. It yields the protein CASGLTGNVEQFF. V usage is TRBV5-1 and J usage is TRBJ2-1; D is uncertain. The CDR3 has 13 amino acids. Germline V gives CDR1 SGHRS, CDR2 YFSETQ. The V end was cut by 7 bases, the J end by 9 bases, with 17 bases between.

The CDR3 bases are TGTGCCAGCAGCCAGGCAGAGAACACTGAAGCTTTCTTT. As protein: CASSQAENTEAFF. J is TRBJ1-1 and V is TRBV7-9; the D is unclear. Germline lookup yields CDR1 SEHNR and CDR2 FQNEAQ (reference sequence). V lost 5 bases and J 1 base, leaving 8 bases between the germline ends. CDR3 length: 13 amino acids.

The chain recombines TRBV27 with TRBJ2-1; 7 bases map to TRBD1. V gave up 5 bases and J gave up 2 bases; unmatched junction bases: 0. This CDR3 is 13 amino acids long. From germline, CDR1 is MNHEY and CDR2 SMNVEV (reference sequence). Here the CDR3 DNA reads TGTGCCAGCAGTGGGACAGCCTACAATGAGCAGTTCTTC. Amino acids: CASSGTAYNEQFF.

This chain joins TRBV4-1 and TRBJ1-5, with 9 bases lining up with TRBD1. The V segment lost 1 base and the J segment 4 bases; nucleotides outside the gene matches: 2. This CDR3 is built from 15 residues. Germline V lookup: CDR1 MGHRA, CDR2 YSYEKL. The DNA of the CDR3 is TGCGCCAGCAGCCAAGTGGGACAGGGAAATCAGCCCCAGCATTTT. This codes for CASSQVGQGNQPQHF.